This T cell receptor beta chain was recorded in a study of tissue T cells after allogeneic stem cell transplantation. Survey-depth TCRbeta CDR3 sequencing reported V/J genes and productive frequencies. Libraries were prepared by immunoSEQ multiplex PCR; TCRdb keeps only in-frame clonotypes and omits some of them. The table has approximately 7,100 clones, around a third seen once. Notes on this clone: Its cognate antigen is unknown. Mouse gene names and germline throughout. The CDR3 is cut off 1 residue early in the read; its end comes from the germline J gene.

Time point here: mouse harvest day 14 after allogeneic transplant. Each mouse received 10^7 T-cell-depleted marrow cells plus 10^6 splenic CD5+ T cells by tail vein. This mouse GVHD model was MHC-mismatched B6 to BALB/c, profiled day 7 or 14. Study-level results: TCR repertoires tracked anatomic similarity, regardless of disease or transplant status. In patients and mice, blood and spleen missed much of tissue repertoire.

The CDR3 has 14 amino acids. V lost 1 base and J 5 bases, leaving 9 bases between the germline ends. CDR1 is KGHPV and CDR2 is FQNQEV in the germline V gene (reference sequence). The gene calls are TRBV26 and TRBJ2-1, with a possible D match to TRBD1 (6 bases). Sequencing was performed on skin. The clonotype was recovered from a female BALB/c mouse given C57BL/6 T cells with graft-versus-host disease after an allogeneic hematopoietic cell transplant. CDR3 DNA (partial): TGTGCCAGCAGTCTGTTGGGGACAAATGCTGAGCAGTTC. It encodes CASSLLGTNAEQF. The complete CDR3 sequence is CASSLLGTNAEQFF.